This T cell receptor (beta chain) is drawn from a study of identical twins. Study-level results: Low generation probability was overrepresented in out-of-frame alpha sequences shared by twins.

This clonotype showed up just a few times. Its target is unknown. TCRdb recomputed calls from the 5' RACE reads with MiXCR, one row per CDR3 protein. Found here are about 1.7 million distinct CDR3 sequences, less than 35% of them singletons; the top ten hold 0.27%. The V gene end was trimmed by 5 bases and the J gene end by 5 bases; junction bases not matched to a gene: 8. Per germline, CDR1 DFQATT and CDR2 SNEGSKA (reference sequence). The CDR3 has 14 residues. The source of this sequence is a newborn girl in good health. The chain combines TRBV20-1 with TRBJ2-5, with 10 bases identical to TRBD1. The sequenced sample consisted of cord blood. CDR3: CSARRQGARETQYF. CDR3 bases: TGCAGTGCTCGGAGACAGGGGGCTCGGGAGACCCAGTACTTC.